This T cell receptor beta chain was sequenced in a study of tumor and adjacent non-tumor tissue in lung cancer. Study-wide context: The cohort had 12 to 13 adenocarcinoma, a couple of squamous cell and 1 small cell patients. General study points: Normal lung showed higher cumulative top 100 clone frequency than tumor. Tumor TCR diversity, when higher, was linked to shorter survival.

This sample's RNA came from whole unsorted tissue. Chemotherapy-naive patients with new lung cancer underwent thoracic surgery in China, August–November 2014. The sample holds many counts of this clonotype. No antigen is known for it. Three rounds of nested PCR, following a modified ARM-PCR protocol, produced the TCRbeta library. One entry per CDR3 protein results from TCRdb running MiXCR on the multiplex PCR reads. The table lists roughly 81,000 distinct CDR3 sequences, approximately 57% of them singletons. The CDR3 consists of 15 residues. In germline, CDR1 is SGHAT, CDR2 FQNNGV. The ends were cut back, 0 bases at V and 2 bases at J, with 7 bases in the middle.

The chain joins TRBV11-2 to TRBJ2-2; D gene uncertain. What was sequenced was lung tumor tissue. This receptor was obtained from a man aged 65 to 79 with non-small cell lung cancer. The CDR3 region has the DNA TGTGCCAGCAGCTTAGAAAGGCATAACACCGGGGAGCTGTTTTTT. Protein: CASSLERHNTGELFF.